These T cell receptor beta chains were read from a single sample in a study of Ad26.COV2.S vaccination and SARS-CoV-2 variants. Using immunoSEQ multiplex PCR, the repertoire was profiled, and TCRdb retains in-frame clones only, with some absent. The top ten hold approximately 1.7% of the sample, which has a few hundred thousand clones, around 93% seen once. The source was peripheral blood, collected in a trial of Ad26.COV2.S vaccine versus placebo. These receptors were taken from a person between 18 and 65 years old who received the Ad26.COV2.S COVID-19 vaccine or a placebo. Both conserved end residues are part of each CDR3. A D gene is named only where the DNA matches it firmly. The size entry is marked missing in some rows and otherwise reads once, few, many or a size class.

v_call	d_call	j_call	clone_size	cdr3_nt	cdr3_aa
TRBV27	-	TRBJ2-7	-	TGTGCCAGCAGTCCAAGTCGGGTTAGCTCCTACGAGCAGTACTTC	CASSPSRVSSYEQYF
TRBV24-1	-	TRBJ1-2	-	TGTGCCACCAGTGACACGGTAATCAGGACGGTGGAGGGCTACACCTTC	CATSDTVIRTVEGYTF
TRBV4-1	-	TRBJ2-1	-	TGCGCCAGCAGCGTTCTCGGGACTCCGTACAATGAGCAGTTCTTC	CASSVLGTPYNEQFF
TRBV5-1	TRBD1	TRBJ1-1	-	TGCGCCAGCAGGGGGGGACAGGGACAGGGAACTGAAGCTTTCTTT	CASRGGQGQGTEAFF
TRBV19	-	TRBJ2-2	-	TGTGCCAGTAGTATGAATAGAAGGGAAAGGGGGTCCGGGGAGCTGTTTTTT	CASSMNRRERGSGELFF
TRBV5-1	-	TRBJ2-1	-	TGCGCCAGCACCCAGACCGTCTCCTACAATGAGCAGTTCTTC	CASTQTVSYNEQFF
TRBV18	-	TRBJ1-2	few	TGTGCCAGCTCACCCCGGGACACCTATGGCTACACCTTC	CASSPRDTYGYTF
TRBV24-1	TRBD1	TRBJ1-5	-	TGTGCCACCAGTGTGGGACCGGGACAGGGGTTGAATAGCAATCAGCCCCAGCATTTT	CATSVGPGQGLNSNQPQHF
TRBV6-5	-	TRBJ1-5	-	TGTGCCAGCAGTTGGTCCCAAGGGGGTTATCAGCCCCAGCATTTT	CASSWSQGGYQPQHF
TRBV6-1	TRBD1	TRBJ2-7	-	TGTGCCAGCAGTGAAGCCGGGACAGGGATCAACGAGCAGTACTTC	CASSEAGTGINEQYF
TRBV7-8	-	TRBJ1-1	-	TGTGCCAGCAGCTTATTGGAGAACACTGAAGCTTTCTTT	CASSLLENTEAFF
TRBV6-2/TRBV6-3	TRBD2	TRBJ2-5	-	TGTGCCAGCAGTTACCGTCGTGATCTAGCGGGGGAGAAAGAGACCCAGTACTTC	CASSYRRDLAGEKETQYF
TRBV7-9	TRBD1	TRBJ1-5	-	TGTGCCAGCAGCCTTACAGGGGCAAATCAGCCCCAGCATTTT	CASSLTGANQPQHF
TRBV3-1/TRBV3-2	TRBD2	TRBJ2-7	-	TGTGCCAGCAGCCGGGGGGGACTAGCGGGGAACGAGCAGTACTTC	CASSRGGLAGNEQYF
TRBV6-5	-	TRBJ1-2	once	TGTGCCAGCAGTTCAATACCCTATGGCTACACCTTC	CASSSIPYGYTF
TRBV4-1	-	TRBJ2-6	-	TGCGCCAGCAGCCAAGATAAAGCAGCTGGGGCCAACGTCCTGACTTTC	CASSQDKAAGANVLTF
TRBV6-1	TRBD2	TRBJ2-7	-	TGTGCCAGCAGTGAATCTGGGGGGGATCCGTACTTC	CASSESGGDPYF
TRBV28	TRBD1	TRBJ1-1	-	TGTGCCAGCAGTTTTGCAGGGGGCTCCACTGAAGCTTTCTTT	CASSFAGGSTEAFF
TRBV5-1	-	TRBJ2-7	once	TGCGCCAGCAGCTCTACAGGGTCCTACGAGCAGTACTTC	CASSSTGSYEQYF
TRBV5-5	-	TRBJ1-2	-	TGTGCCAGCAGCTTGGATGGGGAAGCGGGCTATGGCTACACCTTC	CASSLDGEAGYGYTF
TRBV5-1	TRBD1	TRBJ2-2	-	TGCGCCAGCAGCACGGGACAGCGGAACGCCGGGGAGCTGTTTTTT	CASSTGQRNAGELFF
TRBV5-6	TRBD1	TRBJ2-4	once	TGTGCCAGCAGCCCGGGACAGGATGCAAACATTCAGTACTTC	CASSPGQDANIQYF
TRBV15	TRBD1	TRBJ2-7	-	TGTGCCACCAGCACGATCAGGACAGGGTCGTTCGGCGAGCAGTACTTC	CATSTIRTGSFGEQYF
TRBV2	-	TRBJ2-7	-	TGTGCCAGCAGTCAAAGCTCCTACGAGCAGTACTTC	CASSQSSYEQYF
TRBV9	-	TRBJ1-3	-	TGTGCCAGCAGCCTAACTCTAGGGGGTGTGTTTGGCTCTGGAAACACCATATATTTT	CASSLTLGGVFGSGNTIYF
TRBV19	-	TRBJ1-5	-	TGTGCCAGTAGTATAGATGGGGGCCCCCAGCATTTT	CASSIDGGPQHF
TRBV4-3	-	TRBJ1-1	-	TGCGCCAGCAGCCGAACCCCGGGACAAAGAGAAGCTTTCTTT	CASSRTPGQREAFF
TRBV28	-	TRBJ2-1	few	TGTGCCAGCAGTCATCCGGACAACGAGGACAATGAGCAGTTCTTC	CASSHPDNEDNEQFF
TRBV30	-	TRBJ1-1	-	TGTGCCTGGAGTCTTCAACCAGAGAACACTGAAGCTTTCTTT	CAWSLQPENTEAFF
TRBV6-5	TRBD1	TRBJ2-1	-	TGTGCCAGCAGGGCTGGGGACAGGGCTTACAATGAGCAGTTCTTC	CASRAGDRAYNEQFF
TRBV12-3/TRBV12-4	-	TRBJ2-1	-	TGTGCCAGCAGTAGGCTAGCAGCATATGAGCAGTTCTTC	CASSRLAAYEQFF
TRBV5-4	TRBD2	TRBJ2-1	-	TGTGCCAGCAGCTCTCTAGCGGGGGGATACAATGAGCAGTTCTTC	CASSSLAGGYNEQFF
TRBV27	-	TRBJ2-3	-	TGTGCCAGCAGTTTGGGGCGGGGAGGCGGCACAGATACGCAGTATTTT	CASSLGRGGGTDTQYF
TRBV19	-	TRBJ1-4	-	TGTGCCAGTAGTATGAACGGGGGCGCGGTTGAAAAACTGTTTTTT	CASSMNGGAVEKLFF
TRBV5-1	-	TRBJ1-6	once	TGCGCCAGCAGCTTGGGGGGGGCGGATTCACCCCTCCACTTT	CASSLGGADSPLHF
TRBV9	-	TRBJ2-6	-	TGTGCCAGCAGCGTAGGTGATCTGTCTCTGGGGGCCAACGTCCTGACTTTC	CASSVGDLSLGANVLTF
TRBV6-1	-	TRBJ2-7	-	TGTGCCAGCAGTGAATGGGGAAATACCTACGAGCAGTACTTC	CASSEWGNTYEQYF